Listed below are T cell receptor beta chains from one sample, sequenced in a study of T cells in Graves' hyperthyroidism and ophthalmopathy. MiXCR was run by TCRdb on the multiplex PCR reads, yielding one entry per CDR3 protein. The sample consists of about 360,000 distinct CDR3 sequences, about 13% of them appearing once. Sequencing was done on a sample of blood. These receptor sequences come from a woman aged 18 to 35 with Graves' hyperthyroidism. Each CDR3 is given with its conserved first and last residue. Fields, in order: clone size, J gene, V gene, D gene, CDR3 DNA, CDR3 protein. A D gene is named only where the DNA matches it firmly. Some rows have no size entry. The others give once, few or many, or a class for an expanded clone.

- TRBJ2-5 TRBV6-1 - TGTGCCAGCAGGGACGCGGGGAGCCTTGGATACTTC CASRDAGSLGYF
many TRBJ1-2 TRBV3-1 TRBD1 TGTGCCAGCAGCCACCTCAGGGGGCTCGGCTACACCTTC CASSHLRGLGYTF
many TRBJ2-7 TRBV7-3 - TGTGCCAGCAGCCCAAGATTAATTATAGCGGAGCCCATCTCCTACGAGCAGTACTTC CASSPRLIIAEPISYEQYF
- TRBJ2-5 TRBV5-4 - TGTGCCAGCAGCCCCGGTCGGTTGGGACTTCAAGAGACCCAGTACTTC CASSPGRLGLQETQYF
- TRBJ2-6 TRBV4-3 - TGCGCCAGCAGCCAGAATCCGGCCATCTCGGGGGCCAACGTCCTGACTTTC CASSQNPAISGANVLTF
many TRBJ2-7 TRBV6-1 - TGTGCCAGCCGTTTAGGGCCCATCTACGAGCAGTACTTC CASRLGPIYEQYF
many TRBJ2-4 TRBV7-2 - TGTGCCAGCAGCTCGCTTCTGACCAAAAACATTCAGTACTTC CASSSLLTKNIQYF
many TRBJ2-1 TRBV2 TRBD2 TGTGCCAGCAGTATGACTAGCGGATCGTACAATGAGCAGTTCTTC CASSMTSGSYNEQFF
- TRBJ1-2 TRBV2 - TGTGCCAGCAGTGAAGGGAGCTATGGCTACACCTTC CASSEGSYGYTF
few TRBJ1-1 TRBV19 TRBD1 TGTGCCAGTAGTGCAACACAGGGGGTCATGAACACTGAAGCTTTCTTT CASSATQGVMNTEAFF
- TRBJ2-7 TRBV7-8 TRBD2 TGTGCCAGCAGCTTAGCAAGGGGGCTAGCGGGGGACCTCTACGAGCAGTACTTC CASSLARGLAGDLYEQYF
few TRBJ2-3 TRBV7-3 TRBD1 TGTGCCAGCAAGGGACAGGGTGTAGATACGCAGTATTTT CASKGQGVDTQYF
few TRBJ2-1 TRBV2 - TGTGCCAGCAGTGAGACGGGGGTCAATGAGCAGTTCTTC CASSETGVNEQFF
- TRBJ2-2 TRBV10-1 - TGCGCCAGCAACCCCGGCGGGGAGCTGTTTTTT CASNPGGELFF
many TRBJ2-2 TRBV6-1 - TGTGCCAGCCTGGACCATGCTACCGGGGAGCTGTTTTTT CASLDHATGELFF
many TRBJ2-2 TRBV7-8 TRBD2 TGTGCCAGCAGCTTCGCCACTAGCGGGGGGACCTTAAACACCGGGGAGCTGTTTTTT CASSFATSGGTLNTGELFF
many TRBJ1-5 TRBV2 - TGTGCCAGCAGTGATAGCGTGAGCAGCAATCAGCCCCAGCATTTT CASSDSVSSNQPQHF
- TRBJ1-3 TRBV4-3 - TGCGCCAGCAGCCAAGATGGGGGCTCTGGAAACACCATATATTTT CASSQDGGSGNTIYF
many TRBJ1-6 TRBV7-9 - TGTGCCAGCCAGCAACCAAAGGGGAGTATGGACTCACCCCTCCACTTT CASQQPKGSMDSPLHF
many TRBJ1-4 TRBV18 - TGTGCCAGCTCACCACCAGGGTTTGCTAATGAAAAACTGTTTTTT CASSPPGFANEKLFF
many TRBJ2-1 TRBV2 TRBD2 TGTGCCAGCAGAGTTCTAGCGGGAGCTGGTAATGAGCAGTTCTTC CASRVLAGAGNEQFF
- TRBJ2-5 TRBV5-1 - TGCGCCAGCAGCTTGTATCCCCAAGAGACCCAGTACTTC CASSLYPQETQYF
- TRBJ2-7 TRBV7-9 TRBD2 TGTGCCAGCAGCTTAGGTGGCCTAGCGGGGGGGGGCTTCGAGCAGTACTTC CASSLGGLAGGGFEQYF
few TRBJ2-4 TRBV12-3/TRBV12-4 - TGTGCCAGCAGTTTAGTTTTTGGACAGCACAAAAACATTCAGTACTTC CASSLVFGQHKNIQYF
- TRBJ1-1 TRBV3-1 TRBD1 TGTGCCAGCAGCCACGCCTCGACAGGGTGGAACACTGAAGCTTTCTTT CASSHASTGWNTEAFF
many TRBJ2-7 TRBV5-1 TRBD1 TGCGCCAGGCCTCTCGTGAGGGACAGGGCCTACGAGCAGTACTTC CARPLVRDRAYEQYF
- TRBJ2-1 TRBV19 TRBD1 TGTGCCAGTAGTGGGGACAGATACAATGAGCAGTTCTTC CASSGDRYNEQFF
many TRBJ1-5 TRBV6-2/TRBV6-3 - TGTGCCAGCACCGTTTGGGGTGAGGGCAATCAGCCCCAGCATTTT CASTVWGEGNQPQHF
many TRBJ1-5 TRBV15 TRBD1 TGTGCCACCAGCTTCCGGGACAGGGGGCGAAATAGCGGCAATCAGCCCCAGCATTTT CATSFRDRGRNSGNQPQHF
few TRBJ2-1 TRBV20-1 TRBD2 TGCAGTGCTTCGAGCGGGGGGGTTAACAATGAGCAGTTCTTC CSASSGGVNNEQFF
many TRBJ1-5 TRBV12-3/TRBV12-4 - TGTGCCAGCAGTTTCGGGCAGGGGCGGAACAATCAGCCCCAGCATTTT CASSFGQGRNNQPQHF
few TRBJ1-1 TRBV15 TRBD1 TGTGCCACCAAGGGGGACAGCGGGGGCACTGAAGCTTTCTTT CATKGDSGGTEAFF
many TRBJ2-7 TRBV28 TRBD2 TGTGCCAGCAGCCTGGGGATTACTAGCGGAAATACCTACGAGCAGTACTTC CASSLGITSGNTYEQYF
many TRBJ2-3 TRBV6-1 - TGTGCCAGCAGTGAAACTCCAGGCTATAGCACAGATACGCAGTATTTT CASSETPGYSTDTQYF
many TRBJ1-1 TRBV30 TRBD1 TGTGCCTGGTTTCTAGGGGGCAAATCGAACACTGAAGCTTTCTTT CAWFLGGKSNTEAFF
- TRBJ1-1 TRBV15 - TGTGCCACCAGCAGTTCCAGGAACACTGAAGCTTTCTTT CATSSSRNTEAFF
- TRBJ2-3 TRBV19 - TGTGCCAGTAGTATAGGTGACAGTGCCACAGATACGCAGTATTTT CASSIGDSATDTQYF
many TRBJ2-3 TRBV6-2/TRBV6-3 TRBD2 TGTGCCAGCAGGGAGGTAGCGGGAGATACGCAGTATTTT CASREVAGDTQYF
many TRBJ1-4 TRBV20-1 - TGCAGTGCTAGAGGGGGGGGAAAGAATGAAAAACTGTTTTTT CSARGGGKNEKLFF
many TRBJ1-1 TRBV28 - TGTGCCAGCAGTTTACAGGGCGGTGAAGCTTTCTTT CASSLQGGEAFF
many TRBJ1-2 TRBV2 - TGTGCCAGGGTAGGACGGTATGGCTACACCTTC CARVGRYGYTF